A single sample is the source of the 6 T cell receptor beta chains below, sequenced in a study of blood T cell repertoires in COVID-19. Sequenced by immunoSEQ multiplex PCR; TCRdb stores in-frame clones only, minus some. The table records around 39,000 clones, 80% of them present only once. The material sequenced was peripheral blood. Receptors originate from a woman between 65 and 79 years old with acute or convalescent COVID-19.

This clone turned up a few times. The chain couples TRBV5-1 to TRBJ2-5; TRBD2 matches 14 bases. This CDR3 is built from 16 residues. The ends lost 4 bases at V and 4 bases at J; junction bases unmatched: 6. Germline values: CDR1 SGHRS, CDR2 YFSETQ. The CDR3 loop is CASSQTGLAGAETQYF. As DNA, the CDR3 is TGCGCCAGCAGCCAGACGGGACTAGCGGGGGCAGAGACCCAGTACTTC.

The chain links TRBV5-4 to TRBJ2-2; the D gene is possibly TRBD2 (5 bases). Deletions cut 7 bases from V and 4 bases from J, with 14 bases between. Germline loops: CDR1 SGHNT, CDR2 YYREEE (reference sequence). This CDR3 region has 14 residues. CDR3 DNA: TGTGCCAGCCGAGGTAGCGTAACCACCGGGGAGCTGTTTTTT. It yields the protein CASRGSVTTGELFF.

The chain has TRBV5-1 and TRBJ1-1; D is perhaps TRBD1 (6 bases). The CDR3 is 16 amino acids. Looked up from germline, CDR1 is SGHRS and CDR2 is YFSETQ. Deletions cut 1 base from V and 2 bases from J, with 15 bases between. In nucleotides, the CDR3 is TGCGCCAGCAGCTTGTTGACCGGGACAATCAACACTGAAGCTTTCTTT. Translation gives CASSLLTGTINTEAFF.

The J gene is TRBJ1-2, the V gene TRBV5-1; 8 bases match TRBD1. Germline V gives CDR1 SGHRS, CDR2 YFSETQ. The V and J ends lost 4 bases and 4 bases, in that order; junction bases with no gene match: 6. CDR3 length: 14 residues. The CDR3 DNA reads as TGCGCCAGCAGCCCGACAGGGGACGGCTATGGCTACACCTTC. Its protein is CASSPTGDGYGYTF.

This sequence joins TRBV2 and TRBJ2-3; D unclear. Trimming removed 7 bases from V and 7 bases from J, with 18 bases in between. Germline V gene lookup returns CDR1 SNHLY and CDR2 FYNNEI. The CDR3 has 14 amino acids. CDR3 amino acids: CASTYPTVRNTQYF. CDR3 sequence (DNA): TGTGCCAGCACCTACCCCACAGTTAGGAATACGCAGTATTTT.

This clone was detected only once. The chain has TRBV4-1 and TRBJ2-1, with a tentative D call TRBD2 (5 bases). The length of the CDR3 is 17 residues. Per germline, CDR1 MGHRA and CDR2 YSYEKL. V gave up 5 bases and J gave up 8 bases, with 25 bases separating them. The CDR3 loop reads CASSTPRDPIPIDEQFF. In DNA, the CDR3 is TGCGCCAGCAGCACCCCCCGGGATCCCATTCCGATCGATGAGCAGTTCTTC.